The rows below give T cell receptor beta chains drawn from one sample of a study of human T cells and chemical hapten exposure. TCRdb independently ran MiXCR on the RACE reads; one entry per CDR3 protein. The sample contains fewer than 400,000 distinct CDR3 sequences, around 6.9% of which appear only once. This specimen consisted of whole blood, obtained in connection with sensitization to the hapten diphenylcyclopropenone (DPC). These receptors were taken from a woman aged 18-35 years with alopecia areata. Some clones in this sample may be carry-over from other donors' samples. Each CDR3 is given with its conserved first and last residue. The D gene is left open where the match is weak. Clone size appears in some rows only: once, few, many, or a class for an expanded clone.

d_gene: -
v_gene: TRBV7-2
abundance: few
len: 11
j_gene: TRBJ1-1
CDR3aa: CASSAGGETFF
CDR3nt: TGTGCCAGCAGCGCCGGCGGCGAGACTTTCTTT

d_gene: TRBD1
v_gene: TRBV6-6
abundance: -
len: 14
j_gene: TRBJ2-5
CDR3aa: CASRQTGRRETQYF
CDR3nt: TGTGCCAGCAGGCAGACAGGGCGAAGGGAGACCCAGTACTTC

d_gene: -
v_gene: TRBV6-5
abundance: few
len: 12
j_gene: TRBJ1-1
CDR3aa: CASNSMNTEAFF
CDR3nt: TGTGCCAGCAACAGTATGAACACTGAAGCTTTCTTT

d_gene: -
v_gene: TRBV20-1
abundance: -
len: 14
j_gene: TRBJ1-1
CDR3aa: CSARNPIANTEAFF
CDR3nt: TGCAGTGCTAGAAACCCGATTGCGAACACTGAAGCTTTCTTT

d_gene: TRBD1
v_gene: TRBV6-6
abundance: -
len: 18
j_gene: TRBJ1-6
CDR3aa: CASSRQGRAISDNSPLHF
CDR3nt: TGTGCCAGCAGCAGACAGGGAAGAGCGATATCGGATAATTCACCCCTCCACTTT

d_gene: TRBD2
v_gene: TRBV27
abundance: few
len: 17
j_gene: TRBJ2-7
CDR3aa: CASSPISIAGVDYEQYF
CDR3nt: TGTGCCAGCAGTCCTATCTCTATTGCGGGGGTCGATTACGAGCAGTACTTC

d_gene: TRBD1
v_gene: TRBV6-2/TRBV6-3
abundance: few
len: 13
j_gene: TRBJ1-5
CDR3aa: CARQGRENQPQHF
CDR3nt: TGTGCCAGACAGGGGAGGGAAAATCAGCCCCAGCATTTT

d_gene: -
v_gene: TRBV6-2/TRBV6-3
abundance: few
len: 12
j_gene: TRBJ2-5
CDR3aa: CASSQRGETQYF
CDR3nt: TGTGCCAGCAGTCAACGGGGAGAGACCCAGTACTTC

d_gene: -
v_gene: TRBV7-2
abundance: -
len: 18
j_gene: TRBJ1-5
CDR3aa: CASSLAGTAAYSNQPQHF
CDR3nt: TGTGCCAGCAGCTTAGCCGGGACGGCTGCTTATAGCAATCAGCCCCAGCATTTT

d_gene: -
v_gene: TRBV4-3
abundance: few
len: 14
j_gene: TRBJ1-1
CDR3aa: CASSQERGGTEAFF
CDR3nt: TGCGCCAGCAGCCAAGAGAGAGGGGGCACTGAAGCTTTCTTT

d_gene: -
v_gene: TRBV20-1
abundance: -
len: 13
j_gene: TRBJ2-3
CDR3aa: CSARTARTDTQYF
CDR3nt: TGCAGTGCCCGGACAGCCCGCACAGATACGCAGTATTTT

d_gene: -
v_gene: TRBV6-2/TRBV6-3
abundance: few
len: 12
j_gene: TRBJ1-2
CDR3aa: CASSQSQDGYTF
CDR3nt: TGTGCCAGCAGTCAAAGTCAGGATGGCTACACCTTC

d_gene: TRBD1
v_gene: TRBV5-1
abundance: few
len: 13
j_gene: TRBJ1-2
CDR3aa: CASSLGGGDGYTF
CDR3nt: TGCGCCAGCAGCTTGGGAGGGGGCGATGGCTACACCTTC

d_gene: TRBD1
v_gene: TRBV6-5
abundance: -
len: 13
j_gene: TRBJ1-2
CDR3aa: CASSNGQGNGYTF
CDR3nt: TGTGCCAGCAGTAATGGACAGGGGAATGGCTACACCTTC

d_gene: -
v_gene: TRBV6-2/TRBV6-3
abundance: -
len: 13
j_gene: TRBJ2-7
CDR3aa: CASSSHSPYEQYF
CDR3nt: TGTGCCAGCAGTAGCCATTCCCCATACGAGCAGTACTTC

d_gene: -
v_gene: TRBV12-3/TRBV12-4
abundance: many
len: 13
j_gene: TRBJ2-5
CDR3aa: CASSFDGPGTQYF
CDR3nt: TGTGCCAGCAGTTTCGACGGTCCAGGGACCCAGTACTTC

d_gene: -
v_gene: TRBV28
abundance: few
len: 16
j_gene: TRBJ2-5
CDR3aa: CASSPPRPRGRETQYF
CDR3nt: TGTGCCAGCAGCCCCCCAAGGCCCAGGGGTCGAGAGACCCAGTACTTC

d_gene: -
v_gene: TRBV5-4
abundance: -
len: 13
j_gene: TRBJ1-2
CDR3aa: CASNLDRSYGYTF
CDR3nt: TGTGCCAGCAACCTAGACAGGTCCTATGGCTACACCTTC

d_gene: -
v_gene: TRBV7-2
abundance: many
len: 14
j_gene: TRBJ2-1
CDR3aa: CASSISRPSNEQFF
CDR3nt: TGTGCCAGCAGCATCTCTCGGCCCTCCAATGAGCAGTTCTTC

d_gene: TRBD1
v_gene: TRBV28
abundance: many
len: 15
j_gene: TRBJ2-1
CDR3aa: CASSHLQGVYNEQFF
CDR3nt: TGTGCCAGCAGCCATTTACAGGGGGTATACAATGAGCAGTTCTTC

d_gene: TRBD1
v_gene: TRBV5-1
abundance: many
len: 15
j_gene: TRBJ2-3
CDR3aa: CASSLADRDADTQYF
CDR3nt: TGCGCCAGCAGCTTGGCGGACAGGGATGCAGATACGCAGTATTTT

d_gene: -
v_gene: TRBV6-4
abundance: -
len: 17
j_gene: TRBJ1-5
CDR3aa: CASSGVGRGGSNQPQHF
CDR3nt: TGTGCCAGCAGTGGCGTCGGGAGGGGGGGTAGCAATCAGCCCCAGCATTTT

d_gene: -
v_gene: TRBV20-1
abundance: many
len: 12
j_gene: TRBJ1-5
CDR3aa: CSASQSRQPQHF
CDR3nt: TGCAGTGCTTCTCAGAGCCGTCAGCCCCAGCATTTT

d_gene: TRBD1
v_gene: TRBV20-1
abundance: few
len: 13
j_gene: TRBJ2-1
CDR3aa: CSARGTGADEQFF
CDR3nt: TGCAGTGCTAGGGGGACAGGGGCGGATGAGCAGTTCTTC

d_gene: -
v_gene: TRBV27
abundance: many
len: 15
j_gene: TRBJ2-3
CDR3aa: CASSPTGFFSDTQYF
CDR3nt: TGTGCCAGCAGTCCAACAGGGTTTTTCTCAGATACGCAGTATTTT

d_gene: -
v_gene: TRBV6-1
abundance: few
len: 15
j_gene: TRBJ1-6
CDR3aa: CASSEAWASGSPLHF
CDR3nt: TGTGCCAGCAGTGAAGCCTGGGCCAGCGGTTCACCCCTCCACTTT

d_gene: TRBD1
v_gene: TRBV6-5
abundance: -
len: 12
j_gene: TRBJ1-5
CDR3aa: CASSLDRAILWF
CDR3nt: TGTGCCAGCAGCTTAGACAGGGCCATCCTCTGGTTT

d_gene: -
v_gene: TRBV7-9
abundance: -
len: 14
j_gene: TRBJ1-5
CDR3aa: CASSLNAANQPQHF
CDR3nt: TGTGCCAGCAGCTTAAATGCGGCGAATCAGCCCCAGCATTTT

d_gene: -
v_gene: TRBV15
abundance: few
len: 13
j_gene: TRBJ2-5
CDR3aa: CATKRGFGETQYF
CDR3nt: TGTGCCACCAAAAGGGGTTTCGGGGAGACCCAGTACTTC

d_gene: -
v_gene: TRBV11-2
abundance: -
len: 14
j_gene: TRBJ2-7
CDR3aa: CASSFGASWYEQYF
CDR3nt: TGTGCCAGCAGCTTCGGAGCGTCGTGGTACGAGCAGTACTTC

d_gene: -
v_gene: TRBV4-3
abundance: -
len: 16
j_gene: TRBJ2-7
CDR3aa: CASSQEPGLRAYEQYF
CDR3nt: TGCGCCAGCAGCCAAGAACCGGGACTCCGCGCCTACGAGCAGTACTTC

d_gene: TRBD1
v_gene: TRBV7-3
abundance: many
len: 18
j_gene: TRBJ2-1
CDR3aa: CASSLYGTGGRSYNEQFF
CDR3nt: TGTGCCAGCAGCTTATACGGGACAGGGGGCCGTTCCTACAATGAGCAGTTCTTC

d_gene: -
v_gene: TRBV29-1
abundance: many
len: 12
j_gene: TRBJ2-3
CDR3aa: CSVGFGGDGQYF
CDR3nt: TGCAGCGTCGGCTTTGGGGGTGATGGGCAGTATTTT

d_gene: -
v_gene: TRBV7-2
abundance: few
len: 14
j_gene: TRBJ1-1
CDR3aa: CASSFDRMNTEAFF
CDR3nt: TGTGCCAGCAGCTTCGACAGGATGAACACTGAAGCTTTCTTT

d_gene: TRBD1
v_gene: TRBV29-1
abundance: -
len: 12
j_gene: TRBJ1-2
CDR3aa: CSVLDRDYGYTF
CDR3nt: TGCAGCGTTTTGGACAGGGACTATGGCTACACCTTC

d_gene: TRBD1
v_gene: TRBV5-1
abundance: few
len: 18
j_gene: TRBJ2-6
CDR3aa: CASSVGQGSYSGANVLTF
CDR3nt: TGCGCCAGCAGCGTAGGACAGGGGTCCTACTCTGGGGCCAACGTCCTGACTTTC

d_gene: -
v_gene: TRBV29-1
abundance: -
len: 14
j_gene: TRBJ2-2
CDR3aa: CSVLNARGTGELFF
CDR3nt: TGCAGCGTTTTAAATGCCCGGGGGACCGGGGAGCTGTTTTTT

d_gene: TRBD1
v_gene: TRBV24-1
abundance: few
len: 14
j_gene: TRBJ2-1
CDR3aa: CATRRTGKNNEQFF
CDR3nt: TGTGCCACCAGAAGGACAGGGAAAAACAATGAGCAGTTCTTC

d_gene: -
v_gene: TRBV6-1
abundance: many
len: 16
j_gene: TRBJ2-7
CDR3aa: CASSEVWSGVAYEQYF
CDR3nt: TGTGCCAGCAGTGAAGTCTGGTCCGGGGTTGCCTACGAGCAGTACTTC

d_gene: -
v_gene: TRBV18
abundance: few
len: 16
j_gene: TRBJ1-1
CDR3aa: CASSLLYGAMNTEAFF
CDR3nt: TGTGCCAGCTCACTGCTCTACGGGGCGATGAACACTGAAGCTTTCTTT

d_gene: -
v_gene: TRBV6-5
abundance: few
len: 15
j_gene: TRBJ1-2
CDR3aa: CASSYRGGRSYGYTF
CDR3nt: TGTGCCAGCAGTTACAGGGGGGGAAGGAGCTATGGCTACACCTTC

d_gene: -
v_gene: TRBV20-1
abundance: few
len: 15
j_gene: TRBJ1-6
CDR3aa: CSASVRRYDNSPLHF
CDR3nt: TGCAGTGCTAGCGTCAGAAGATATGATAATTCACCCCTCCACTTT

d_gene: -
v_gene: TRBV4-2
abundance: many
len: 17
j_gene: TRBJ1-1
CDR3aa: CASSQDGSGQLNTEAFF
CDR3nt: TGTGCCAGCAGCCAAGATGGGTCGGGGCAGTTGAACACTGAAGCTTTCTTT

d_gene: TRBD1
v_gene: TRBV28
abundance: many
len: 13
j_gene: TRBJ2-1
CDR3aa: CASSPGQANEQFF
CDR3nt: TGTGCCAGCAGTCCAGGACAGGCCAATGAGCAGTTCTTC

d_gene: -
v_gene: TRBV6-6
abundance: -
len: 16
j_gene: TRBJ1-5
CDR3aa: CASSSDSLNSNQPQHF
CDR3nt: TGTGCCAGCAGTTCCGACAGTCTTAATAGCAATCAGCCCCAGCATTTT

d_gene: -
v_gene: TRBV25-1
abundance: few
len: 15
j_gene: TRBJ1-6
CDR3aa: CASSEYTVLTSPLHF
CDR3nt: TGTGCCAGCAGTGAATATACGGTATTAACTTCACCCCTCCACTTT

d_gene: -
v_gene: TRBV12-3/TRBV12-4
abundance: many
len: 15
j_gene: TRBJ2-6
CDR3aa: CASSFWGAGANVLTF
CDR3nt: TGTGCCAGCAGTTTTTGGGGGGCTGGGGCCAACGTCCTGACTTTC

d_gene: -
v_gene: TRBV4-2
abundance: few
len: 16
j_gene: TRBJ2-3
CDR3aa: CASSQSRFWATDTQYF
CDR3nt: TGTGCCAGCAGCCAAAGCCGGTTTTGGGCTACGGATACGCAGTATTTT

d_gene: -
v_gene: TRBV13
abundance: many
len: 13
j_gene: TRBJ1-2
CDR3aa: CASSLGANYGYTF
CDR3nt: TGTGCCAGCAGCTTAGGGGCCAACTATGGCTACACCTTC

d_gene: -
v_gene: TRBV29-1
abundance: many
len: 13
j_gene: TRBJ2-7
CDR3aa: CSVEWAGTYEQYF
CDR3nt: TGCAGCGTTGAATGGGCCGGTACCTACGAGCAGTACTTC

d_gene: -
v_gene: TRBV9
abundance: few
len: 15
j_gene: TRBJ2-3
CDR3aa: CASSTARGGTDTQYF
CDR3nt: TGTGCCAGCAGCACAGCTAGAGGGGGCACAGATACGCAGTATTTT

d_gene: -
v_gene: TRBV13
abundance: -
len: 13
j_gene: TRBJ1-6
CDR3aa: CASSPGRNSPLHF
CDR3nt: TGTGCCAGCAGCCCCGGACGAAATTCACCCCTCCACTTT

d_gene: -
v_gene: TRBV7-2
abundance: -
len: 16
j_gene: TRBJ2-4
CDR3aa: CASSLGSGLAKNIQYF
CDR3nt: TGTGCCAGCAGCTTAGGTAGCGGACTAGCCAAAAACATTCAGTACTTC

d_gene: -
v_gene: TRBV7-9
abundance: few
len: 15
j_gene: TRBJ2-5
CDR3aa: CASSLGQGGRETQYF
CDR3nt: TGTGCCAGCAGCTTAGGTCAGGGCGGGCGAGAGACCCAGTACTTC